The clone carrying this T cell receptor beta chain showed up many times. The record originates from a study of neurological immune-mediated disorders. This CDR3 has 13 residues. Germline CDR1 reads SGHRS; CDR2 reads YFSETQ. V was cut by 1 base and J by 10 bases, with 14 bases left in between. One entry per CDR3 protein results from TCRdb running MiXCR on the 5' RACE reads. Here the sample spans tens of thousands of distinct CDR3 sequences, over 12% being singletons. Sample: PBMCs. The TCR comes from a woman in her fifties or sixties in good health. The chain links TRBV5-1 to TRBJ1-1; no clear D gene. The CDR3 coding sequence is TGCGCCAGCAGCTTGACTCCCGGCTCGAGAGCTTTCTTT. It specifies CASSLTPGSRAFF.